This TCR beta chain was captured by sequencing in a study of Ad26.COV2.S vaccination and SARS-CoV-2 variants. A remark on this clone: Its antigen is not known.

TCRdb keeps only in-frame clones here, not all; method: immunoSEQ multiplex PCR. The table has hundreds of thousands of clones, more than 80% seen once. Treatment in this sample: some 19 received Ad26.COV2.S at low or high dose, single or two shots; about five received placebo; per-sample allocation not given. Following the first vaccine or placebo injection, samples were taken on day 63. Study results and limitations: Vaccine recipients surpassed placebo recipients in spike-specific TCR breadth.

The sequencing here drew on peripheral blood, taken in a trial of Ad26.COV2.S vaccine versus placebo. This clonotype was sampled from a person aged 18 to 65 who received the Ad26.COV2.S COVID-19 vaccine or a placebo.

This CDR3 is CASSTFDRATYGYTF. The CDR3 DNA follows: TGTGCCAGCAGCACGTTCGACAGGGCGACCTATGGCTACACCTTC. J is TRBJ1-2 and V is TRBV5-5; 7 nucleotides agree with TRBD1. Germline V CDR1 and CDR2: SGHKS, YYEKEE (reference sequence). The CDR3 contains 15 residues. Germline trimming cut 4 bases from V and 4 bases from J; bases unmatched to any gene: 10. Supplemented by reference TRBV5-5 and TRBJ1-2, the full variable domain reads DAGVTQSPTHLIKTRGQQVTLRCSPISGHKSVSWYQQVLGQGPQFIFQYYEKEERGRGNFPDRFSARQFPNYSSELNVNALLLGDSALYLCASSTFDRATYGYTFGSGTRLTVV.